The rows below give T cell receptor beta chains drawn from one sample of a study of blood T cell repertoires in COVID-19. The method was immunoSEQ multiplex PCR; TCRdb's version includes in-frame clones alone and lacks a portion of them. Altogether about 250,000 clones are present, about 91% being singletons, with the ten largest covering 1.3% to 1.5%. The sample comprised peripheral blood. The origin of the receptors is a man at least 80 years old with acute or convalescent COVID-19. CDR3s include the opening cysteine and the closing phenylalanine or tryptophan. A D gene is named only where the DNA matches it firmly. A clone size is listed for some rows: how often the clone was seen (once, few, many), or a class if it is expanded.

cdr3_aa j_call clone_size v_call d_call
CASSLSTGQVYEQYF TRBJ2-7 - TRBV27 TRBD1
CASSRYEVGDTQYF TRBJ2-3 - TRBV9 -
CASSKLQGSLSVYTF TRBJ1-2 - TRBV27 TRBD1
CASSKGLAGRYNEQFF TRBJ2-1 - TRBV5-1 TRBD2
CASSYSGFLAGLSSYNEQFF TRBJ2-1 - TRBV6-2/TRBV6-3 TRBD2
CASSINRRETQYF TRBJ2-5 - TRBV19 -
CASSQTQGVGEQFF TRBJ2-1 - TRBV4-3 TRBD1
CATSVGGSYEQYF TRBJ2-7 few TRBV24-1 -
CATDAGGPSSYNEQFF TRBJ2-1 once TRBV15 TRBD2
CASSLNLDSYEQYF TRBJ2-7 - TRBV5-5 -
CASSIHRGTGEQYF TRBJ2-7 - TRBV19 TRBD1
CASSSRKQTGGAGTEAFF TRBJ1-1 - TRBV27 TRBD1
CASSEISGQGEAFF TRBJ1-1 - TRBV6-1 TRBD1
CASSITRTGGNEQFF TRBJ2-1 - TRBV19 TRBD1
CATSGHSTDTQYF TRBJ2-3 - TRBV24-1 -
CASSPNGGAGTGELFF TRBJ2-2 - TRBV2 -
CASSLSGIGTGELFF TRBJ2-2 - TRBV19 TRBD2
CASSPSVTGELFF TRBJ2-2 - TRBV7-9 -
CASRKQGSDTQYF TRBJ2-3 - TRBV28 TRBD1
CASSPEVGRNEQFF TRBJ2-1 - TRBV7-2 -
CASRGQGSSYNSPLHF TRBJ1-6 - TRBV25-1 -
CASSDSDRGSNQPQHF TRBJ1-5 - TRBV6-1 TRBD1
CASSPAASSYEQYF TRBJ2-7 - TRBV18 -
CASSQDRLTGGLTSGNTIYF TRBJ1-3 - TRBV4-2 TRBD1
CSASNSQYSNQPQHF TRBJ1-5 once TRBV20-1 -
CASSSYAETSDEQYF TRBJ2-7 - TRBV6-6 -
CASSQVGGKGYTF TRBJ1-2 - TRBV3-1/TRBV3-2 TRBD1
CASQDSSYGYTF TRBJ1-2 - TRBV12-3/TRBV12-4 -
CASNDRAFANYGYTF TRBJ1-2 - TRBV28 -
CASSASGNQPQHF TRBJ1-5 once TRBV2 -
CASSLGQRNQPQHF TRBJ1-5 - TRBV3-1/TRBV3-2 -
CASSPQGDPGELFF TRBJ2-2 once TRBV6-6 -
CASSLGQGAGETQYF TRBJ2-5 - TRBV7-3 TRBD1
CASSYDRENYGYTF TRBJ1-2 - TRBV6-5 TRBD1
CASSYPADREVSYEQYF TRBJ2-7 - TRBV6-2/TRBV6-3 TRBD1
CASSLTGGARNTEAFF TRBJ1-1 - TRBV7-3 TRBD1
CASKVDSAFPYEQYF TRBJ2-7 - TRBV27 -
CASSIAQGRNSPLHF TRBJ1-6 - TRBV19 -
CASSISVTEAFF TRBJ1-1 - TRBV19 -
CASSVATDANTGELFF TRBJ2-2 - TRBV9 -
CASSPRANYGYTF TRBJ1-2 - TRBV5-5 -
CASSLVPVGQVYEQYF TRBJ2-7 few TRBV5-1 TRBD1
CASSIAGGNQPQHF TRBJ1-5 - TRBV19 -
CASSGTGGAMNTEAFF TRBJ1-1 - TRBV28 TRBD1
CASSPIRDRGEKLFF TRBJ1-4 - TRBV18 TRBD1
CASSQRVAGGETEAFF TRBJ1-1 - TRBV7-7 -